A selection of T cell receptor beta chains follows, all from one sample in a study of CD8 T cells in ankylosing spondylitis. From the 5' RACE reads, TCRdb called clonotypes with MiXCR, one entry per CDR3 protein. The repertoire holds about 390,000 distinct CDR3 sequences, with 20% to 25% as singletons. The sample comprised blood, either unsorted or a sorted T cell fraction (not recorded which). The receptors shown here come from a male donor with ankylosing spondylitis. Each CDR3 is given with its conserved first and last residue. D genes are given only for firm matches. A clone size is listed for some rows: how often the clone was seen (once, few, many), or a class if it is expanded.

CDR3 protein,CDR3 DNA,V gene,clone size,J gene,D gene
CASSPLAGVGTDTQYF,TGTGCCAGCAGCCCCTTAGCGGGAGTTGGCACAGATACGCAGTATTTT,TRBV12-3/TRBV12-4,.,TRBJ2-3,TRBD2
CASSVGGGTNTGELFF,TGCGCCAGCAGCGTAGGGGGCGGGACGAACACCGGGGAGCTGTTTTTT,TRBV5-1,.,TRBJ2-2,.
CASSSLRREGQMSSYNEQFF,TGTGCCAGCAGTTCTCTGCGGCGGGAGGGCCAAATGAGCTCCTACAATGAGCAGTTCTTC,TRBV6-2/TRBV6-3,.,TRBJ2-1,TRBD2
CAIRRADLGETQYF,TGTGCCATCAGGCGGGCGGATCTCGGCGAGACCCAGTACTTC,TRBV10-3,.,TRBJ2-5,.
CASRLAGAPDTQYF,TGTGCCAGCAGGCTAGCGGGAGCCCCAGATACGCAGTATTTT,TRBV27,.,TRBJ2-3,TRBD2
CASSHSGTNSYNEQFF,TGTGCCAGCAGCCACTCAGGGACTAACTCCTACAATGAGCAGTTCTTC,TRBV3-1,few,TRBJ2-1,TRBD2
CASRATGEVDTQYF,TGTGCCAGCAGGGCGACAGGGGAGGTAGATACGCAGTATTTT,TRBV12-3/TRBV12-4,.,TRBJ2-3,TRBD1
CASSPPGGQNTEAFF,TGTGCCAGCTCACCCCCGGGGGGCCAAAACACTGAAGCTTTCTTT,TRBV18,.,TRBJ1-1,.
CATSPDPKNYGYTF,TGTGCCACCTCGCCTGATCCAAAAAACTATGGCTACACCTTC,TRBV12-3/TRBV12-4,.,TRBJ1-2,.
CASSLSRVSTEAFF,TGTGCCAGCAGTTTAAGCCGGGTTTCCACTGAAGCTTTCTTT,TRBV27,.,TRBJ1-1,.
CASSFLEGGSYNEQFF,TGTGCCAGCAGTTTTTTGGAGGGAGGTTCCTACAATGAGCAGTTCTTC,TRBV28,.,TRBJ2-1,.
CASSATGTGDNSPLHF,TGTGCCAGCAGCGCCACCGGGACAGGGGATAATTCACCCCTCCACTTT,TRBV7-9,few,TRBJ1-6,TRBD1
CASSPVIGAPYEQYF,TGCGCCAGCAGCCCTGTGATAGGGGCCCCCTACGAGCAGTACTTC,TRBV4-1,.,TRBJ2-7,.
CASSQRQHNYGYTF,TGTGCCAGCAGCCAAAGACAGCACAACTATGGCTACACCTTC,TRBV3-1,.,TRBJ1-2,.
CAWSVRLPSTDTQYF,TGTGCCTGGAGTGTACGGTTACCGAGCACAGATACGCAGTATTTT,TRBV30,few,TRBJ2-3,.
CASSGRIAKNIQYF,TGTGCCAGCTCAGGGCGGATCGCCAAAAACATTCAGTACTTC,TRBV3-1,few,TRBJ2-4,.
CASSLPLAGDYNEQFF,TGTGCCAGCAGCCTACCGCTAGCGGGAGATTACAATGAGCAGTTCTTC,TRBV3-1,.,TRBJ2-1,TRBD2
CATSRDGRTEAFF,TGTGCCACCAGCAGAGATGGGAGGACTGAAGCTTTCTTT,TRBV15,.,TRBJ1-1,.
CATSRDFKAGGFHNEQFF,TGTGCCACCAGCAGAGATTTCAAAGCGGGAGGTTTCCACAATGAGCAGTTCTTC,TRBV15,.,TRBJ2-1,TRBD2
CASSQDGLRETQYF,TGTGCCAGCAGCCAAGACGGGCTACGGGAGACCCAGTACTTC,TRBV3-1,few,TRBJ2-5,.
CASSLRTGDANTQYF,TGCGCCAGCAGCTTGCGGACAGGGGATGCGAATACGCAGTATTTT,TRBV5-1,.,TRBJ2-3,TRBD1
CAISGGTGSHEQFF,TGTGCCATCAGTGGGGGGACAGGTTCCCATGAGCAGTTCTTC,TRBV10-3,many,TRBJ2-1,TRBD1
CASSFRQGNGYTF,TGTGCCAGCAGTTTTCGGCAGGGTAATGGCTACACCTTC,TRBV28,.,TRBJ1-2,.
CASSLGAFGLDEQFF,TGCGCCAGCAGCTTGGGGGCCTTTGGGTTAGATGAGCAGTTCTTC,TRBV5-1,.,TRBJ2-1,.
CASSLNPGQGEKLFF,TGTGCCAGCAGCTTAAATCCGGGGCAGGGCGAAAAACTGTTTTTT,TRBV7-6,few,TRBJ1-4,.
CASSEDRAGYTF,TGTGCCAGCAGTGAAGACAGGGCGGGCTACACCTTC,TRBV2,few,TRBJ1-2,.
CASSDRRFEETQYF,TGTGCCAGCAGTGATAGGAGGTTTGAGGAGACCCAGTACTTC,TRBV2,.,TRBJ2-5,.
CASSQVPAGMHEQYF,TGTGCCAGCAGCCAAGTCCCGGCAGGGATGCACGAGCAGTACTTC,TRBV3-1,once,TRBJ2-7,.
CATSDLQADTDEQFF,TGTGCCACCAGTGATTTGCAAGCCGACACTGATGAGCAGTTCTTC,TRBV24-1,many,TRBJ2-1,.
CASSFLQGQETQYF,TGTGCCAGCAGCTTTTTACAGGGACAAGAGACCCAGTACTTC,TRBV11-2,few,TRBJ2-5,.
CASSYLAGVGEQYF,TGTGCCAGCAGTTACCTAGCGGGAGTCGGCGAGCAGTACTTC,TRBV6-2/TRBV6-3,.,TRBJ2-7,TRBD2
CASTAGQGLGWSSYNEQFF,TGTGCCAGCACCGCGGGACAGGGCCTAGGGTGGAGCTCCTACAATGAGCAGTTCTTC,TRBV28,.,TRBJ2-1,TRBD1
CAIMRRGYNEQFF,TGTGCCATCATGAGACGCGGGTACAATGAGCAGTTCTTC,TRBV10-3,.,TRBJ2-1,.
CSVGRVSDNEQFF,TGCAGCGTTGGGCGAGTCTCGGACAATGAGCAGTTCTTC,TRBV29-1,.,TRBJ2-1,.
CASSVAGEENYNEQFF,TGTGCCAGCAGCGTCGCGGGAGAAGAAAACTACAATGAGCAGTTCTTC,TRBV7-9,few,TRBJ2-1,TRBD2
CASSPRSTGFFGNTIYF,TGTGCCAGCAGCCCTAGGAGTACAGGGTTCTTTGGAAACACCATATATTTT,TRBV7-9,.,TRBJ1-3,.
CAIRPTSGSNEQYF,TGTGCCATCAGGCCGACTAGCGGGAGTAACGAGCAGTACTTC,TRBV10-3,few,TRBJ2-7,TRBD2
CASRESGGRETQYF,TGTGCCAGCAGGGAATCAGGGGGGCGAGAGACCCAGTACTTC,TRBV28,many,TRBJ2-5,.
CASSRTGGEGQPQHF,TGTGCCAGCAGTCGCACGGGGGGCGAAGGACAGCCCCAGCATTTT,TRBV7-3,.,TRBJ1-5,.
CASSLEAASTDTQYF,TGCGCCAGCAGCTTGGAGGCGGCTAGCACAGATACGCAGTATTTT,TRBV5-1,many,TRBJ2-3,.
CASSPRSDLNTGELFF,TGTGCCAGCAGCCCTAGGTCGGACCTGAACACCGGGGAGCTGTTTTTT,TRBV9,few,TRBJ2-2,.
CASSLVGGVSYNEQFF,TGTGCCAGCAGCTTAGTTGGCGGTGTCTCCTACAATGAGCAGTTCTTC,TRBV7-2,.,TRBJ2-1,.
CASSGGLGSVTEAFF,TGTGCCAGCAGCGGGGGGCTGGGGTCTGTCACTGAAGCTTTCTTT,TRBV5-5,few,TRBJ1-1,.
CSARDGGLLPEQYF,TGCAGTGCTAGAGATGGGGGACTTCTCCCCGAGCAGTACTTC,TRBV20-1,few,TRBJ2-7,.